This T cell receptor beta chain appears in the sequencing data of a study of blood T cell repertoires in COVID-19. Study-wide background: Sites in the United States, Italy and Spain provided acute and convalescent COVID-19 samples.

In the authors' workflow: The assay estimated nucleated cells by amplifying reference gene primers. Profiled with immunoSEQ multiplex PCR; TCRdb holds only in-frame clones, not every one. That table gives V, J and clone size, and the DNA gave D and trimming. The sample lists some 220,000 clones; over 80% were seen once. The TCR originated in a woman in her twenties or thirties with COVID-19, enrolled during active disease. The material sequenced was peripheral blood.

The CDR3 coding sequence is TGCGCCAGCAGGACCCGGGACAGGGAACTTCTCGAGCAGTACTTC. It specifies CASRTRDRELLEQYF. The chain carries TRBV23-1 and TRBJ2-7; TRBD1 aligns across 9 bases. TRBV23-1 falls under the ORF class, with uncertain function. Trimming at V came to 6 bases and at J to 6 bases, leaving 12 bases not matched to a gene. This CDR3 has 15 residues.